This T cell receptor beta chain emerged from a study of CD8+CD57+ T cells in acquired aplastic anemia. Study background: Healthy-donor CD4+ cells averaged about 11 million reads. General observations from the study: Patients and controls shared about 30 CD8+ CDR3 sequences, which appeared highly expressed in patients and within their immunodominant clones.

A note on this clonotype: Its target is not known.

Germline V gene lookup returns CDR1 SGHTA and CDR2 FQGNSA. This CDR3 spans 14 amino acids. The V and J ends lost 1 base and 1 base respectively, with 6 bases between them. Investigators profiled TCR beta VDJ and CDR3 from genomic DNA template. A single record per CDR3 protein comes from TCRdb applying MiXCR to the reads. The table shows about 64,000 distinct CDR3 sequences, with less than 65% occurring only once. This TCR was sampled from a human donor in good health, serving as a control. The sequenced sample was sorted CD4+, CD8+, or CD8+CD57+ T cells (not recorded which) from PBMCs. J is TRBJ2-3 and V is TRBV7-2; tentatively, D is TRBD1 (5 bases). This CDR3 is CASSLGRGTDTQYF. DNA for the CDR3: TGTGCCAGCAGCTTAGGCAGGGGCACAGATACGCAGTATTTT.